A selection of T cell receptor beta chains follows, all from one sample in a study of blood T cell repertoires in COVID-19. This table comes from immunoSEQ multiplex PCR, and its TCRdb copy is limited to in-frame clones, with some not included. Here the sample spans more than 110,000 clones, 65% to 85% being singletons. The sample taken for sequencing was peripheral blood. The receptors were gathered from a human donor in a cohort sampled during active COVID-19. Each CDR3 is given with its conserved first and last residue. A D gene is named only where the DNA matches it firmly. Clone sizes are given selectively: once, few, many, or a class where the clone is expanded.

j_call v_call clone_size d_call cdr3_nt cdr3_aa
TRBJ2-3 TRBV5-6 once TRBD1 TGTGCCAGCAGCATTGGACAGGGGTCAAGCACAGATACGCAGTATTTT CASSIGQGSSTDTQYF
TRBJ2-5 TRBV5-1 few - TGCGCCAGCAGCCCTCGGGCGGCGGGGAGACAAGAGACCCAGTACTTC CASSPRAAGRQETQYF
TRBJ2-7 TRBV6-2/TRBV6-3 few - TGTGCCAGCAGTTTGTCAGGGGTTTCCTACGAGCAGTACTTC CASSLSGVSYEQYF
TRBJ1-5 TRBV27 few - TGTGCCAGCAGCAATCGTCCGGAGGGTCTTCGCAATCAGCCCCAGCATTTT CASSNRPEGLRNQPQHF
TRBJ1-1 TRBV5-5 few - TGTGCCAGCAGCTCGGGACTCCCGAACACTGAAGCTTTCTTT CASSSGLPNTEAFF
TRBJ1-2 TRBV6-5 - - TGTGCCAGCAGTTACTCGACGGGAATCGGGGGCTACACCTTC CASSYSTGIGGYTF
TRBJ1-5 TRBV10-3 - TRBD1 TGTGCCACCGCGGGACAGGGGAACCAGCCCCAGCATTTT CATAGQGNQPQHF
TRBJ1-5 TRBV2 once - TGTGCCAGCACCACGGAGGGAGGGCAGCCCCAGCATTTT CASTTEGGQPQHF
TRBJ2-5 TRBV10-2 - TRBD1 TGCGCCAGCAGTGCAAGGGGGCGCGGGGAGACCCAGTACTTC CASSARGRGETQYF
TRBJ2-3 TRBV6-5 - - TGTGCCAGCAGGGAGTCTAGCACAGATACGCAGTATTTT CASRESSTDTQYF
TRBJ1-1 TRBV5-1 - - TGCGCCAGCAGTCCTGGGGAGAGAATAAAGAACACTGAAGCTTTCTTT CASSPGERIKNTEAFF
TRBJ1-6 TRBV4-2 - TRBD1 TGTGCCAGCAGCCAAGACCCCAGGGGGCCTAATTCACCCCTCCACTTT CASSQDPRGPNSPLHF
TRBJ2-6 TRBV7-8 - - TGTGCCAGCAGCTTCTTAGTCTCTGGGGCCAACGTCCTGACTTTC CASSFLVSGANVLTF
TRBJ1-2 TRBV2 - - TGTGCCACCTCGGGAGATGGGTATGGCTACACCTTC CATSGDGYGYTF
TRBJ2-3 TRBV5-1 - TRBD2 TGCGCCAGCTTAGCGGGGGGCCCGGGCACAGATACGCAGTATTTT CASLAGGPGTDTQYF
TRBJ2-2 TRBV3-1/TRBV3-2 - TRBD2 TGTGCCAGCAGCCAAGAAGCGGGGATGAACACCGGGGAGCTGTTTTTT CASSQEAGMNTGELFF
TRBJ1-5 TRBV28 few - TGTGCCATCCACGGGGGGGGCCGGCATCAGCCCCAGCATTTT CAIHGGGRHQPQHF
TRBJ1-1 TRBV12-5 - TRBD1 TGTGCTAGTGGTTTGGGGGACAGGGGTTGGTTTTGGTTCTTT CASGLGDRGWFWFF
TRBJ2-5 TRBV2 - - TGTGCCAGCAGTGAGATACCCAGGGGGACCCAGTACTTC CASSEIPRGTQYF
TRBJ2-1 TRBV19 - TRBD1 TGTGCCAGTAGTATTCCCTGGACAGGGATCTACAATGAGCAGTTCTTC CASSIPWTGIYNEQFF
TRBJ1-5 TRBV6-6 - - TGTGCCAGCAGTTACGAGATCAATCAGCCCCAGCATTTT CASSYEINQPQHF
TRBJ2-1 TRBV28 few - TGTGCCAGCAGCTTAGACACTTACAATGAGCAGTTCTTC CASSLDTYNEQFF
TRBJ2-7 TRBV14 - TRBD2 TGTGCCAGCAGCCAGGCTCGGGGAGCGGGGGGATACGAGCAGTACTTC CASSQARGAGGYEQYF
TRBJ2-2 TRBV2 - - TGTGCCAGCAGCGAGGGGGATAGAGGCACCGGGGAGCTGTTTTTT CASSEGDRGTGELFF
TRBJ2-5 TRBV7-8 - - TGTGCCAGCAGCTTGCACACAGGGTTGGAGACCCAGTACTTC CASSLHTGLETQYF
TRBJ2-1 TRBV2 - - TGTGCCAGCAGTGGGGGCTCTGAGCAGTTCTTC CASSGGSEQFF
TRBJ2-5 TRBV2 - TRBD2 TGTGCCAGCAGTGCACGGACTAGCGGGCGAGGCCAAGAGACCCAGTACTTC CASSARTSGRGQETQYF
TRBJ2-3 TRBV7-2 - - TGTGCCAGCAGCTTACCCGTAGGAGCGGCAGATACGCAGTATTTT CASSLPVGAADTQYF
TRBJ1-3 TRBV14 - - TGTGCCAGCAGCCGCCTACAGGGCTATGGAAACACCATATATTTT CASSRLQGYGNTIYF
TRBJ1-4 TRBV6-5 - - TGTGCCAGCAGCGCCGGCGGGAATATTGAAAAACTGTTTTTT CASSAGGNIEKLFF
TRBJ1-1 TRBV6-5 - - TGTGCCAGCAGTTACGGAGGGGCCGGAACTGAAGCTTTCTTT CASSYGGAGTEAFF
TRBJ2-7 TRBV4-1 - TRBD2 TGCGCCAGCAGCCCACTACCACCGGGACTAGCGGGGGTGCTTCCCTACGAGCAGTACTTC CASSPLPPGLAGVLPYEQYF
TRBJ2-7 TRBV28 - TRBD1 TGTGCCAGCAGGGGGGCCGGGACAGCCTCCTACGAGCAGTACTTC CASRGAGTASYEQYF
TRBJ1-2 TRBV19 - TRBD1 TGTGCCAGCAACCCCCAGGCAGGGGGCTTTGGCTACACCTTC CASNPQAGGFGYTF
TRBJ1-1 TRBV23-1 - - TGCGCCAGCAGTCAATCTTCTACAGGGAACATGAACACTGAAGCTTTCTTT CASSQSSTGNMNTEAFF
TRBJ2-7 TRBV6-5 few - TGTGCCACCTTCGGGACACCAGACTACGAGCAGTACTTC CATFGTPDYEQYF
TRBJ1-2 TRBV2 few TRBD1 TGTGCCAGCAGCCGAGAACCGGACAGGGGGCATGGCTACACCTTC CASSREPDRGHGYTF
TRBJ1-2 TRBV10-3 - TRBD1 TGTGCCATCAGTGAGCACACAGGGGGCGACTATGGCTACACCTTC CAISEHTGGDYGYTF
TRBJ1-3 TRBV7-3 - - TGTGCCAGCAGCCTCCGCAGTGGAAACACCATATATTTT CASSLRSGNTIYF
TRBJ2-5 TRBV7-2 - TRBD2 TGTGCCAGCAGCCGCTCACTAGCGGGGCTCTGGGAGACCCAGTACTTC CASSRSLAGLWETQYF
TRBJ2-1 TRBV7-6 - - TGTGCCAGCAGCCAACGCCCGGCGGGCTACAATGAGCAGTTCTTC CASSQRPAGYNEQFF
TRBJ1-5 TRBV6-1 - - TGTGCCAGCAGTGAACTGGGGCTCAGACAGCCCCAGCATTTT CASSELGLRQPQHF
TRBJ2-7 TRBV10-3 - - TGTGCCGTACGGAGTAGTGGCAACTCCTACGAGCAGTACTTC CAVRSSGNSYEQYF
TRBJ1-3 TRBV5-1 - - TGCGCCAGCAGCTTGGCCCTATCCGGAGCCGGAAACACCATATATTTT CASSLALSGAGNTIYF
TRBJ2-5 TRBV6-5 once - TGTGCCAGCAGCCCAGTAGCGAAACACCCCCAGTACTTC CASSPVAKHPQYF
TRBJ1-2 TRBV7-8 - TRBD1 TGTGCCAGCAGCTTAGAGCAGGGGGCATGGTATGGCTACACCTTC CASSLEQGAWYGYTF
TRBJ2-7 TRBV19 - - TGTGCCAGTAGTATAGACAGGGCCTCGGGCGAGCAGTACTTC CASSIDRASGEQYF
TRBJ2-2 TRBV6-5 few - TGTGCCAGCAACCCGGGGGGCAACACCGGGGAGCTGTTTTTT CASNPGGNTGELFF
TRBJ2-5 TRBV11-3 - - TGTGCCAGCAGCTTGAGTAACCATCAGGGGACCCAGTACTTC CASSLSNHQGTQYF
TRBJ1-1 TRBV7-9 - - TGTGCCAGCACGAGGGGCGCGTTTCGCATGAACACTGAAGCTTTCTTT CASTRGAFRMNTEAFF
TRBJ1-1 TRBV11-2 - TRBD1 TGTGCCAGCCGACAGGGGTGGGACACTGAAGCTTTCTTT CASRQGWDTEAFF
TRBJ2-3 TRBV5-1 - TRBD1 TGCGCCAGCAGCTTGGAGGGGGCTTCGGGAGATACGCAGTATTTT CASSLEGASGDTQYF
TRBJ2-5 TRBV7-8 - TRBD2 TGTGCCAGCAGACTAGCGGGGGGGCCTGCTGAGACCCAGTACTTC CASRLAGGPAETQYF
TRBJ1-6 TRBV19 - TRBD1 TGTGCCTCAGGACAGGGAGGATCATCACCCCTCCACTTT CASGQGGSSPLHF
TRBJ2-1 TRBV10-1 - - TGCGCCAGCAGTCTACAGGTTCACAATGAGCAGTTCTTC CASSLQVHNEQFF
TRBJ2-3 TRBV18 - - TGTGCCAGCTCCCCTGGACAGGATACGCAGTATTTT CASSPGQDTQYF
TRBJ1-2 TRBV19 - - TGTGCCAGCCGTGGTCCGGGCTATGGCTACACCTTC CASRGPGYGYTF
TRBJ2-7 TRBV3-1/TRBV3-2 - - TGTGCCAGCAGCAAAACGGTGAGCTCCTACGAGCAGTACTTC CASSKTVSSYEQYF
TRBJ2-5 TRBV28 - - TGTGCCAGCAGTTTGTCTGGCCTAGGCCAAGAGACCCAGTACTTC CASSLSGLGQETQYF
TRBJ1-2 TRBV19 - TRBD1 TGTGCCAGTAGTCGCAAGACCGGACAGGGGAACTATGGCTACACCTTC CASSRKTGQGNYGYTF